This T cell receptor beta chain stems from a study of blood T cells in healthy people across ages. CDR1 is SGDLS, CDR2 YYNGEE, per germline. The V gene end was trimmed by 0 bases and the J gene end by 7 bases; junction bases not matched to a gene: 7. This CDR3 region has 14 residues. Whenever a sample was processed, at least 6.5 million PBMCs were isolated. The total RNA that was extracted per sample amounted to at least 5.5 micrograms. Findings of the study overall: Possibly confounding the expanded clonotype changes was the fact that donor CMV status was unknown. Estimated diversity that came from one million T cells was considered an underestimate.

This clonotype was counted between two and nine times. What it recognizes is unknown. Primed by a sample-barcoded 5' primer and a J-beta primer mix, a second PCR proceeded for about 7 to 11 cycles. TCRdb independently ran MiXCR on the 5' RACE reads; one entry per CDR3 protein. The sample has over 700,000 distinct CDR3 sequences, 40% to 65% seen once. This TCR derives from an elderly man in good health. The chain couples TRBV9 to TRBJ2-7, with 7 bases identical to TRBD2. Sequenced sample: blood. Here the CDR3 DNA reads TGTGCCAGCAGCGTAGAAGTGGGAGGGGAGGAGCAGTACTTC. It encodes CASSVEVGGEEQYF.